Below are 9 T cell receptor beta chains sequenced from a single sample in a study of T cells in Graves' hyperthyroidism and ophthalmopathy. The CDR3 regions of TCR beta were amplified from RNA transcripts. When the TCR CDR3 underwent first-round RT-PCR, the HTBI primer set was used. TCRdb redid the calling of the multiplex PCR reads with MiXCR, one entry per CDR3 protein. Of approximately 620,000 distinct CDR3 sequences listed, 14% are singletons. The sample comprised blood. These receptors originate from a woman aged 25 to 39 with Graves' hyperthyroidism that later progressed to Graves' ophthalmopathy.

V gene TRBV10-3 combines with J gene TRBJ2-3, with a tentative D call TRBD1 (6 bases). Trimming took 9 bases from V and 3 from J, leaving 16 bases between them. Looked up from germline, CDR1 is ENHRY and CDR2 is SYGVKD. This CDR3 is built from 14 residues. The CDR3, as DNA: TGTGCCATAACAGACAGGCCGGGGACAGATACGCAGTATTTT. This codes for CAITDRPGTDTQYF.

This clonotype was seen more than once but under ten times. The chain combines TRBV7-2 with TRBJ2-7; D might be TRBD1 or TRBD2, each matching 7 bases. Germline assignment: CDR1 SGHTA and CDR2 FQGNSA. V was pared by 4 bases and J by 0 bases, with 13 bases between. This CDR3 has 15 residues. Here the CDR3 reads CASSSTGTTSYEQYF. DNA of the CDR3: TGTGCCAGCAGCTCGACAGGGACTACCTCCTACGAGCAGTACTTC.

This clonotype was recorded a few times. The chain carries TRBV3-1 and TRBJ2-1; 8 nucleotides agree with TRBD1. J gave up 7 bases and V 4 bases, and 9 bases lay outside the gene matches. This CDR3 is 15 amino acids long. From germline, CDR1 is LGHDT and CDR2 YNNKEL (reference sequence). The CDR3 coding sequence is TGTGCCAGCAGCCGGGCGGGACAGGTGACTAATGAGCAGTTCTTC. Translation: CASSRAGQVTNEQFF.

In this sample, this clonotype turned up many times. CDR3 DNA: TGTGCCAGCAGCCCAACCCGGGCATATGAAAAACTGTTTTTT. It encodes CASSPTRAYEKLFF. The gene calls are TRBV7-8 and TRBJ1-4; D is undetermined. The CDR3 extends over 14 amino acids. Trimming removed 5 bases from V and 6 bases from J, with 13 bases in between. Per the germline V gene, CDR1 is SGHVS and CDR2 is FQNEAQ. The complete variable domain, with remaining parts taken from reference TRBV7-8 and TRBJ1-4, reads GAGVSQSPRYKVAKRGQDVALRCDPISGHVSLFWYQQALGQGPEFLTYFQNEAQLDKSGLPSDRFFAERPEGSVSTLKIQRTQQEDSAVYLCASSPTRAYEKLFFGSGTQLSVL.

This clonotype came up many times. The rearrangement links TRBV20-1 to TRBJ2-1, with 14 bases lining up with TRBD2. With 3 bases clipped from V and 10 bases from J, the junction kept 5 bases outside the gene matches. The length of the CDR3 is 14 residues. Germline-derived CDR1 and CDR2 are DFQATT and SNEGSKA (reference sequence). The CDR3 region has the DNA TGCAGTGCTAGCCACGGACTAGCGGGAGGAGAGCAGTTCTTC. Translation: CSASHGLAGGEQFF.

At least ten counts were recorded for this clonotype. The chain links TRBV2 to TRBJ2-6; 8 nucleotides match TRBD1. Germline loops: CDR1 SNHLY, CDR2 FYNNEI. V was pared by 2 bases and J by 2 bases, with 5 bases of the junction left unmatched. The CDR3 is made up of 17 amino acids. CDR3 DNA: TGTGCCAGCAGTGAAAACCCAGGGGGCCCTGGGGCCAACGTCCTGACTTTC. As protein: CASSENPGGPGANVLTF.

This clonotype appeared many times. The chain uses TRBV6-1 and TRBJ1-3; maybe TRBD1 (5 bases). There are 15 residues in the CDR3. CDR1 MNHNS and CDR2 SASEGT come from the germline V gene. V was shortened by 5 bases and J by 0 bases, with 11 bases between the two germline ends. The CDR3 spells CASSYGGSSGNTIYF. The CDR3 DNA reads TGTGCCAGCAGTTATGGGGGGAGCTCTGGAAACACCATATATTTT.

A few counts support this clonotype. The chain combines TRBV7-9 with TRBJ1-2; no clear D. The germline gives CDR1 SEHNR, CDR2 FQNEAQ (reference sequence). The CDR3 has 16 residues. V dropped 0 bases and J dropped 5 bases, with 16 bases sitting between them. The CDR3 sequence is CASSLATTLSSYGYTF. In nucleotides, the CDR3 is TGTGCCAGCAGCTTAGCGACAACCCTCTCCTCATATGGCTACACCTTC.

This clonotype was recorded many times. This chain uses TRBV7-3 with TRBJ2-7; D call uncertain. Trimming cost V 5 bases and J 4 bases, with 18 bases left between them. This CDR3 has 15 residues. CDR1 is SGHTA and CDR2 is FQGTGA in the germline V gene. This CDR3 is CASSLKSGGLYEQYF. The CDR3 DNA sequence: TGTGCCAGCAGCCTAAAGTCAGGCGGCTTATACGAGCAGTACTTC.